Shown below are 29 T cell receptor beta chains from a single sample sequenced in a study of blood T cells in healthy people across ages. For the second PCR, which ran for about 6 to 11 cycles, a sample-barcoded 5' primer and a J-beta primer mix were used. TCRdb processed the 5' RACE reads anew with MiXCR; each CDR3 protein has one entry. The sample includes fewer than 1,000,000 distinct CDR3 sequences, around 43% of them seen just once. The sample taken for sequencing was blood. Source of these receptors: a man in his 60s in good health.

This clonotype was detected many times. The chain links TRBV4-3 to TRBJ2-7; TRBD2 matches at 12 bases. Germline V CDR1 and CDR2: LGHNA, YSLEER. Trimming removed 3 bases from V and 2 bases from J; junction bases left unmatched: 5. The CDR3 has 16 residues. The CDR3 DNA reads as TGCGCCAGCAGCCACCTACTAGCGGGGGGACCCTACGAGCAGTACTTC. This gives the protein CASSHLLAGGPYEQYF.

CDR3 nucleotide sequence: TGTGCCAGCAGCCTCCCCGGGGTATCCACAGATACGCAGTATTTT. Translating gives CASSLPGVSTDTQYF. V and J are TRBV14 and TRBJ2-3, with D perhaps TRBD2 (5 bases). V gave up 4 bases and J gave up 2 bases, with 13 bases separating them. Germline V CDR1 and CDR2: SGHDN, FVKESK. This CDR3 spans 15 amino acids.

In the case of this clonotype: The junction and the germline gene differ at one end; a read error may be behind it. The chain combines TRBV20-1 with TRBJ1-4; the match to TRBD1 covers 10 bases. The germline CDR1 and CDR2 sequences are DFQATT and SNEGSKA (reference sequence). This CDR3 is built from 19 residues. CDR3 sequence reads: CSPRRTGGSVIAPNEKLFF. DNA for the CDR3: TGCAGTCCTAGACGGACAGGGGGGTCAGTAATTGCGCCTAATGAAAAACTGTTTTTT.

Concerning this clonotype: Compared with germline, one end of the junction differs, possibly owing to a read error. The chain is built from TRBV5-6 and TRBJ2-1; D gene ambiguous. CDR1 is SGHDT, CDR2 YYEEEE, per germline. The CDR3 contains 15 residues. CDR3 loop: CASRNGYSSYDEQFF. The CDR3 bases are TGTGCCAGCAGAAACGGCTATAGCTCCTACGATGAGCAGTTCTTC.

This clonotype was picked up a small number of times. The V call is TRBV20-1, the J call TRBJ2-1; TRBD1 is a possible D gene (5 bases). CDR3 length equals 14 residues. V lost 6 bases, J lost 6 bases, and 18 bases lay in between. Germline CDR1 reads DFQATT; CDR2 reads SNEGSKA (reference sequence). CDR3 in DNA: TGCAGTGCCAGTACCCCCGACAGAACCAATGAGCAGTTCTTC. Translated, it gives CSASTPDRTNEQFF.

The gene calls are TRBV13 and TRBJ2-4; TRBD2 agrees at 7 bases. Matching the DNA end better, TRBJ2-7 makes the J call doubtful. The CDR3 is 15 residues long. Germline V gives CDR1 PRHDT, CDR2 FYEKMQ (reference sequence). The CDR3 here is CATTPQGRGAYEQYF. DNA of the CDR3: TGTGCCACTACTCCCCAAGGTCGGGGGGCCTACGAGCAGTACTTC.

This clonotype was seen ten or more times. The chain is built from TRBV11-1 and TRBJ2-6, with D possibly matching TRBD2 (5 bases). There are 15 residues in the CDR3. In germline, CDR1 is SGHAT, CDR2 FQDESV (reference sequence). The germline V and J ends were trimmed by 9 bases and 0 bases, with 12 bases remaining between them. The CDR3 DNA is TGTGCCAGTAGGAAAGGGAGCTCTGGGGCCAACGTCCTGACTTTC. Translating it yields CASRKGSSGANVLTF. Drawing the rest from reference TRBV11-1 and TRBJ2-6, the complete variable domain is EAEVAQSPRYKITEKSQAVAFWCDPISGHATLYWYRQILGQGPELLVQFQDESVVDDSQLPKDRFSAERLKGVDSTLKIQPAELGDSAMYLCASRKGSSGANVLTFGAGSRLTVL.

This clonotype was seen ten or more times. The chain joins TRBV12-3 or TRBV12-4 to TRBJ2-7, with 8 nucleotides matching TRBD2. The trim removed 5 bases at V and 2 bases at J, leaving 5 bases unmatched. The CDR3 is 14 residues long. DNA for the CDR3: TGTGCCAGCAGTCCTCGGGGGGGGGCCTACGAGCAGTACTTC. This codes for CASSPRGGAYEQYF.

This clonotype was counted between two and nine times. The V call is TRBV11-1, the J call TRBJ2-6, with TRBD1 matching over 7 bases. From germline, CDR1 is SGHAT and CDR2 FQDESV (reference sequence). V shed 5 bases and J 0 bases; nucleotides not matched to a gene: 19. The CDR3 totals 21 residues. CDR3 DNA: TGTGCCAGCAGCCCCCAACCGCGGACAGGAGTAAGTGCCTCTGGGGCCAACGTCCTGACTTTC. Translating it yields CASSPQPRTGVSASGANVLTF.

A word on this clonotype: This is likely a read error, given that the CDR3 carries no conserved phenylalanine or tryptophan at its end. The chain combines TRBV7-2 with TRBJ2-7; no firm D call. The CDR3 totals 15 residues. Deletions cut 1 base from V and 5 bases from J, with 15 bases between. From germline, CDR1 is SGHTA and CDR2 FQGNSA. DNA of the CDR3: TGTGCCAGCAGCTTAGGAGACATAGGGTCTGACGAGCAGTACTCC. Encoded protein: CASSLGDIGSDEQYS.

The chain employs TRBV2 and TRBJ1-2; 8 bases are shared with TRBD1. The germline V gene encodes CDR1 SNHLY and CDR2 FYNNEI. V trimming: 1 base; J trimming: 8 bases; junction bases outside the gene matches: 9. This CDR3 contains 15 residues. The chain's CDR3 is CASSEGQGNLFGYTF. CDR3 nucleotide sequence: TGTGCCAGCAGTGAAGGACAGGGGAACTTATTCGGCTACACCTTC.

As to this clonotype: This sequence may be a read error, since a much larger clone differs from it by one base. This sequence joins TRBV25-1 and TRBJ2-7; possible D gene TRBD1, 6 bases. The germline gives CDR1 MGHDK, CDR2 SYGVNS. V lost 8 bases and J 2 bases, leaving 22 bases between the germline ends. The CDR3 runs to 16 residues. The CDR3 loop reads CASVGAEQLGAYEQYF. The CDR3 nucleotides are TGTGCCAGCGTGGGGGCCGAACAGCTGGGTGCCTACGAGCAGTACTTC.

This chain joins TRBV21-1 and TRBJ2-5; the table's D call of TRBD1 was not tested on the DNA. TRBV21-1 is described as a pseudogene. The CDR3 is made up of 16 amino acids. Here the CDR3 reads CASSKFIGTDQETQYF. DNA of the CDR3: TGTGCCAGCAGCAAATTTATCGGGACAGACCAAGAGACCCAGTACTTC.

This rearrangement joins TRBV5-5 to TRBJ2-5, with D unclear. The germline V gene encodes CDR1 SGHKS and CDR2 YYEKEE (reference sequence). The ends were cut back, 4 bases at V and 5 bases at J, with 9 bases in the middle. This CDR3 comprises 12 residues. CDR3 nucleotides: TGTGCCAGCAGCGTAGAAGAGGAGACCCAGTACTTC. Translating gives CASSVEEETQYF.

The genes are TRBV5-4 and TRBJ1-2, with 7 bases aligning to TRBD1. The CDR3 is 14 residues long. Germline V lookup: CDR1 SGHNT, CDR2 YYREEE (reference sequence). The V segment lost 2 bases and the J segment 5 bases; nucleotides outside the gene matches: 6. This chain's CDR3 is CASSFQGGNYGYTF. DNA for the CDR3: TGTGCCAGCAGCTTTCAGGGGGGGAATTATGGCTACACCTTC. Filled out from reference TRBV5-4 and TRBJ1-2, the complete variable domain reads ETGVTQSPTHLIKTRGQQVTLRCSSQSGHNTVSWYQQALGQGPQFIFQYYREEENGRGNFPPRFSGLQFPNYSSELNVNALELDDSALYLCASSFQGGNYGYTFGSGTRLTVV.

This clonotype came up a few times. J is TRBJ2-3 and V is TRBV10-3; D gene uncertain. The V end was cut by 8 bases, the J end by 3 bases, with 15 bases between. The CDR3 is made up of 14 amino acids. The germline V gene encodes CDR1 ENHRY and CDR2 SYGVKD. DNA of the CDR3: TGTGCCATCCGACCTACCCCGGTGACAGATACGCAGTATTTT. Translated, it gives CAIRPTPVTDTQYF.

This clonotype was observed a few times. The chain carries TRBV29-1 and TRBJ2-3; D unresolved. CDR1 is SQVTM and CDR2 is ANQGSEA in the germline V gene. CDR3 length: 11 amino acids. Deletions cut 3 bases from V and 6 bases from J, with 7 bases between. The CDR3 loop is CSVEVRDTQYF. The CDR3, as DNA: TGCAGCGTTGAGGTTCGGGATACGCAGTATTTT.

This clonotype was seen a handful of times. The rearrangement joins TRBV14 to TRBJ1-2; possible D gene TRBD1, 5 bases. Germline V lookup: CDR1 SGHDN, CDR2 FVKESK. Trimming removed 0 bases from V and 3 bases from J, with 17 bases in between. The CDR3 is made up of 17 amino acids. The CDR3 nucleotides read TGTGCCAGCAGCCAAGACCCTGGCAGGGTATGTGACTATGGCTACACCTTC. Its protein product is CASSQDPGRVCDYGYTF.

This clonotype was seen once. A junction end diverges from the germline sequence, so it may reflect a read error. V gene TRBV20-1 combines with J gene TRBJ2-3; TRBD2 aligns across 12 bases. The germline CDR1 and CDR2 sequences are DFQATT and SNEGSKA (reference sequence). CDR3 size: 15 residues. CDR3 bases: TGCAGTGCTGCCTCTCTAGCGGGGGGGTCAGAGACGCAGTATTTT. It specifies CSAASLAGGSETQYF.

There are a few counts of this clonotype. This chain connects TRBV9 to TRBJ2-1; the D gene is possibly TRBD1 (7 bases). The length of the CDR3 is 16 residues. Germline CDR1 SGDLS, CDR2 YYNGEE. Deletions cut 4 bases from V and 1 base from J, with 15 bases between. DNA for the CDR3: TGTGCCAGCAGCCCCTCGGGGGACAGTTCCTACAATGAGCAGTTCTTC. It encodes CASSPSGDSSYNEQFF.

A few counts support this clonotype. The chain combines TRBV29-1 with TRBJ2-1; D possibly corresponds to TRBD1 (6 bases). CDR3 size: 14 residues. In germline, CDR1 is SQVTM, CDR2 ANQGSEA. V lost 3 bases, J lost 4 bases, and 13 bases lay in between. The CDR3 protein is CSVEAGAVYNEQFF. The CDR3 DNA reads TGCAGCGTTGAGGCAGGGGCCGTTTACAATGAGCAGTTCTTC.

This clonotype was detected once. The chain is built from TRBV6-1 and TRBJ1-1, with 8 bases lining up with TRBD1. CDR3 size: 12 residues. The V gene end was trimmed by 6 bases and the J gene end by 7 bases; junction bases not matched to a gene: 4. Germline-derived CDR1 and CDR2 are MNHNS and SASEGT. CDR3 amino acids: CASRGGTGEAFF. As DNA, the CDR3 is TGTGCCAGCAGGGGTGGGACAGGTGAAGCTTTCTTT.

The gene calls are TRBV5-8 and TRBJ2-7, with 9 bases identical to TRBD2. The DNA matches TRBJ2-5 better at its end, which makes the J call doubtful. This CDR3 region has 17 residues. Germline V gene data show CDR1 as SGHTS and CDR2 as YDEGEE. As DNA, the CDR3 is TGTGCCAGCAGCTTGAGTAGGCTAGCGGGGACCGGAAAGACCCAGTACTTC. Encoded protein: CASSLSRLAGTGKTQYF.

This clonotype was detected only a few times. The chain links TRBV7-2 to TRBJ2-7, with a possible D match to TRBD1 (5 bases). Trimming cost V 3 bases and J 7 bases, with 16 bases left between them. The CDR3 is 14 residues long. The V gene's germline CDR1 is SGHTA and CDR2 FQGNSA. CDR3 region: CASSFPSAGSEQYF. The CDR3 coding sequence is TGTGCCAGCAGCTTCCCGTCGGCAGGGTCGGAGCAGTACTTC.

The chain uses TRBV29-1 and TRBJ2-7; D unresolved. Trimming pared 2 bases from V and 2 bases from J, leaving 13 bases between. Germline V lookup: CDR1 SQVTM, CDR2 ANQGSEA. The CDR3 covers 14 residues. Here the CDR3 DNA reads TGCAGCGTTGAAATTACAGAAGGAGCCTACGAGCAGTACTTC. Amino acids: CSVEITEGAYEQYF.

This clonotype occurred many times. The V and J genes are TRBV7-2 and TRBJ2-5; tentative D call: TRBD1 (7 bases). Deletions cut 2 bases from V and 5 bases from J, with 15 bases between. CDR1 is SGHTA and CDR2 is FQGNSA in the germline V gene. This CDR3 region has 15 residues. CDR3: CASSLQPGGTETQYF. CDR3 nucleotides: TGTGCCAGCAGCTTACAACCAGGGGGGACGGAGACCCAGTACTTC.

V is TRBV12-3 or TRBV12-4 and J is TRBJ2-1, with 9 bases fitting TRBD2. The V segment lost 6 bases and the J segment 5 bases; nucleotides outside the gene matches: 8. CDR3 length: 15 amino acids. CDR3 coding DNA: TGTGCCAGCAGACCCGGGACTAGCCTTGACAATGAGCAGTTCTTC. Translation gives CASRPGTSLDNEQFF.

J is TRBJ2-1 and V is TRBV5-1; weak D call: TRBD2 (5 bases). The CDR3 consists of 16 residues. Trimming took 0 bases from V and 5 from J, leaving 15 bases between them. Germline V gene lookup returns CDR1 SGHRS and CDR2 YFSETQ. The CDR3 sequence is CASSLEVGVVDNEQFF. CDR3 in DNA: TGCGCCAGCAGCTTGGAGGTGGGAGTGGTCGACAATGAGCAGTTCTTC.

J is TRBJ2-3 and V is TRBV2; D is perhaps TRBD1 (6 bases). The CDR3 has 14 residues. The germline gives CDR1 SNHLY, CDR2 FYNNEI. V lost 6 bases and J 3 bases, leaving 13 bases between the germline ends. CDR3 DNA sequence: TGTGCCAGCAGAATACCAGGGGTGACAGATACGCAGTATTTT. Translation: CASRIPGVTDTQYF.